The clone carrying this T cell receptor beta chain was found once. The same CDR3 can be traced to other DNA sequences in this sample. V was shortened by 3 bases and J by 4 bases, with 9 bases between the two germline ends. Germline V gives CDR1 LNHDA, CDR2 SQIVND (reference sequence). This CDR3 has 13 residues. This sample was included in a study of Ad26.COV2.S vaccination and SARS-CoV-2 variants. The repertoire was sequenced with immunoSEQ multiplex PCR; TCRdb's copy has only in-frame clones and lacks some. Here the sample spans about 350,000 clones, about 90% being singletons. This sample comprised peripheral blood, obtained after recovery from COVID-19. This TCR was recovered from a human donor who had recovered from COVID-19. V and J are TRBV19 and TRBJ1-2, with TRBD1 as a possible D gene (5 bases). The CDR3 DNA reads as TGTGCCAGTAGTATTGACGGGGGCTATGGCTACACCTTC. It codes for CASSIDGGYGYTF.